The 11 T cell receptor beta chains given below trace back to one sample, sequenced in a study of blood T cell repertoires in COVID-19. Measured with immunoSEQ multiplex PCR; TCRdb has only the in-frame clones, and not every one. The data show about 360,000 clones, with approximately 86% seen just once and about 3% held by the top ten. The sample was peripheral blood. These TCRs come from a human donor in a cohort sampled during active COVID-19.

CDR3 amino acids: CATAAGIYGYTF. For the CDR3, the DNA is TGTGCCACCGCCGCGGGGATCTATGGCTACACCTTC. The rearrangement uses TRBV28 and TRBJ1-2, with unresolved D. CDR3 length: 12 residues. From germline, CDR1 is MDHEN and CDR2 SYDVKM. V lost 10 bases to trimming and J lost 4 bases, with 13 bases between them.

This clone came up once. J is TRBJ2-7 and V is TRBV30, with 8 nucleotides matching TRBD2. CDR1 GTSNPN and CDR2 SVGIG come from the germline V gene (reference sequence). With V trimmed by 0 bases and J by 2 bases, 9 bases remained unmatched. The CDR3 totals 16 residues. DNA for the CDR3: TGTGCCTGGAGTGTACTGGGAACTAGCGGTACCTACGAGCAGTACTTC. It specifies CAWSVLGTSGTYEQYF.

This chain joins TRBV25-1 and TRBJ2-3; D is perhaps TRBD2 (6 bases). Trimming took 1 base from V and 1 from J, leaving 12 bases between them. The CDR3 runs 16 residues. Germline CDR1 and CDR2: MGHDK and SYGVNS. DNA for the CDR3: TGTGCCAGCAGTGAATTGGAGGGGACGGGCACAGATACGCAGTATTTT. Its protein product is CASSELEGTGTDTQYF. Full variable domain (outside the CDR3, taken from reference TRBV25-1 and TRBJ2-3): EADIYQTPRYLVIGTGKKITLECSQTMGHDKMYWYQQDPGMELHLIHYSYGVNSTEKGDLSSESTVSRIRTEHFPLTLESARPSHTSQYLCASSELEGTGTDTQYFGPGTRLTVL.

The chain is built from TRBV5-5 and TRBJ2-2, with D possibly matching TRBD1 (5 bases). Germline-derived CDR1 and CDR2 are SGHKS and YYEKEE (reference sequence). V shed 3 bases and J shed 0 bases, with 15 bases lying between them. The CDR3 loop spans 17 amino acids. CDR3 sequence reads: CASSSWGAVANTGELFF. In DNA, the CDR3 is TGTGCCAGCAGCTCCTGGGGCGCAGTCGCGAACACCGGGGAGCTGTTTTTT. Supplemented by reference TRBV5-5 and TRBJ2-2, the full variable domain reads DAGVTQSPTHLIKTRGQQVTLRCSPISGHKSVSWYQQVLGQGPQFIFQYYEKEERGRGNFPDRFSARQFPNYSSELNVNALLLGDSALYLCASSSWGAVANTGELFFGEGSRLTVL.

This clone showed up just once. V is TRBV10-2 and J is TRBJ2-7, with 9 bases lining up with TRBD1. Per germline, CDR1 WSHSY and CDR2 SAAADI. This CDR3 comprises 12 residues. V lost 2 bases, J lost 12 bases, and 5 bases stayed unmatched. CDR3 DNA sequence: TGCGCCAGCAGTGAGGGAAGACAGGGGGGGTACTTC. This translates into CASSEGRQGGYF.

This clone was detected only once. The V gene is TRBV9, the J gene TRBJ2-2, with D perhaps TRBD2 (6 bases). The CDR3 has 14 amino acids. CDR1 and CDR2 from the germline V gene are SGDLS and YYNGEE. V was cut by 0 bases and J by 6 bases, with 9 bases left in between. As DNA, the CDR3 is TGTGCCAGCAGCGTAGCGGGAGAGTCCGGGGAGCTGTTTTTT. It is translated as CASSVAGESGELFF.

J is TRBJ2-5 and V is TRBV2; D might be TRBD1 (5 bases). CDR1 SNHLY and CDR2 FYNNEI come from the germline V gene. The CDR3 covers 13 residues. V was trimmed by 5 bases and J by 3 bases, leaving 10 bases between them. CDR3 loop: CASSQGREETQYF. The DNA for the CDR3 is TGTGCCAGCAGTCAGGGCAGGGAAGAGACCCAGTACTTC.

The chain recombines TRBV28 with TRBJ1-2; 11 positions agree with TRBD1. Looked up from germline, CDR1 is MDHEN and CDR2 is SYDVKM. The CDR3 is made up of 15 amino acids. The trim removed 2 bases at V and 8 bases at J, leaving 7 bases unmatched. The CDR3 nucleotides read TGTGCCAGCAGTTTAGGTGGACAGGGGGCAGGGGGCTACACCTTC. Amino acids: CASSLGGQGAGGYTF.

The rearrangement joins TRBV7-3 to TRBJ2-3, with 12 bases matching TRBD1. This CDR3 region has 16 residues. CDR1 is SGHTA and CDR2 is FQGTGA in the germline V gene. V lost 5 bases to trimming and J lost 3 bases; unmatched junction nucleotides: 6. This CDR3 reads CASSAGTGGWTDTQYF. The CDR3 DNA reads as TGTGCCAGCAGCGCCGGGACAGGGGGCTGGACAGATACGCAGTATTTT.

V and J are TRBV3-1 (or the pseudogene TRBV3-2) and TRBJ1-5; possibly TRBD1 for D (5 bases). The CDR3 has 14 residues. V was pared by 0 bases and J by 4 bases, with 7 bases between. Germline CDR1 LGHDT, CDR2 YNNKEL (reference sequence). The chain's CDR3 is CASSQDSGNQPQHF. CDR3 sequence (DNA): TGTGCCAGCAGCCAAGATTCAGGGAATCAGCCCCAGCATTTT.

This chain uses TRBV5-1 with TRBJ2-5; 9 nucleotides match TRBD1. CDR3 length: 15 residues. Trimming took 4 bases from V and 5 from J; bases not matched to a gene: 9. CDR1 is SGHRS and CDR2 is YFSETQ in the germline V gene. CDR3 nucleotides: TGCGCCAGCAGCGGTACCGGGACAGGGTACGAGACCCAGTACTTC. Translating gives CASSGTGTGYETQYF.